This T cell receptor beta chain comes out of a study of CD8 T cells in Susac syndrome. RNA amounts of about 0.45 to 1 ug underwent reverse transcription with random hexamers. Amplification of TCR beta CDR3 spanned 54 Vbeta and 13 Jbeta via immunoSEQ multiplex PCR. Each CDR3 protein gets one entry after TCRdb re-called the immunoSEQ multiplex PCR reads with MiXCR. This repertoire shows approximately 300,000 distinct CDR3 sequences, roughly 85% found once; its top ten account for roughly 0.21%. The germline V gene encodes CDR1 SGHVS and CDR2 FQNEAQ. CDR3 length: 15 residues. V dropped 3 bases and J dropped 6; count of bases not matched to a gene: 6.

This clonotype originated in a human donor with multiple sclerosis. The specimen was CD8+ T cells from PBMCs. The chain combines TRBV7-8 with TRBJ1-5, with 9 nucleotides matching TRBD1. CDR3 residues: CASSFLQGAGQPQHF. The CDR3 DNA follows: TGTGCCAGCAGCTTCCTACAGGGGGCGGGTCAGCCCCAGCATTTT.